The 25 T cell receptor beta chains presented below share a single source sample, sequenced in a study of shared clonotypes between healthy human individuals. Only in-frame clones appear in the TCRdb table, and some are missing; sequencing was by immunoSEQ multiplex PCR. The sample consists of some 2,100,000 clones, under 97% of them appearing once. The source material was naive CD4+ T cells sorted from blood. Subset denoted: CD45RA+ positively selected. The receptors were sampled from a man between 18 and 29 years old in good health.

V gene TRBV4-1 combines with J gene TRBJ2-3; 8 bases are shared with TRBD1. Per germline, CDR1 MGHRA and CDR2 YSYEKL. This CDR3 is 14 amino acids long. V dropped 6 bases and J dropped 6; count of bases not matched to a gene: 8. CDR3 residues: CASRPISGGDTQYF. The DNA of the CDR3 is TGCGCCAGCAGACCTATCTCAGGGGGCGATACGCAGTATTTT.

The rearrangement uses TRBV10-2 and TRBJ2-2, with D possibly called TRBD1 or TRBD2 (5 bases each). The CDR3 loop spans 17 amino acids. The ends were cut back, 0 bases at V and 3 bases at J, with 14 bases in the middle. Germline V CDR1 and CDR2: WSHSY, SAAADI. CDR3 sequence (DNA): TGCGCCAGCAGTGAGTCCTGGGGACGGACGGACACCGGGGAGCTGTTTTTT. Residues: CASSESWGRTDTGELFF.

The V and J genes are TRBV6-5 and TRBJ2-1; 9 positions match TRBD2. CDR1 is MNHEY, CDR2 SVGAGI, per germline. The CDR3 loop spans 16 amino acids. Unmatched junction bases numbered 9, after V lost 2 bases and J lost 7 bases. This CDR3 reads CASSYGPGLAENEQFF. As DNA, the CDR3 is TGTGCCAGCAGTTACGGCCCGGGACTAGCAGAAAATGAGCAGTTCTTC.

V is TRBV5-6 and J is TRBJ2-2; D is possibly TRBD1 (6 bases). Trimming left V 2 bases short and J 2 bases short, with 13 bases between. The CDR3 runs 16 residues. Germline lookup yields CDR1 SGHDT and CDR2 YYEEEE. In DNA, the CDR3 is TGTGCCAGCAGCTTACTGGACAGACGAAACACCGGGGAGCTGTTTTTT. This encodes CASSLLDRRNTGELFF.

This chain joins TRBV10-3 and TRBJ2-3, with 12 bases matching TRBD2. Germline trimming cut 0 bases from V and 2 bases from J; bases unmatched to any gene: 6. In germline, CDR1 is ENHRY, CDR2 SYGVKD. This CDR3 contains 18 residues. The CDR3 loop reads CAISESLLAGGLTDTQYF. CDR3 DNA: TGTGCCATCAGTGAGTCCCTACTAGCGGGAGGCCTCACAGATACGCAGTATTTT.

CDR3 amino acids: CASSADVSYNSPLHF. The CDR3 DNA reads as TGTGCCAGCAGCGCCGACGTCTCCTATAATTCACCCCTCCACTTT. The chain has TRBV9 and TRBJ1-6; no definite D call. Deletions cut 3 bases from V and 0 bases from J, with 7 bases between. The CDR3 is 15 residues long. Germline CDR1 and CDR2: SGDLS and YYNGEE.

This chain joins TRBV28 and TRBJ2-5; D call uncertain. Germline V gene sequence: CDR1 MDHEN, CDR2 SYDVKM. The CDR3 runs 14 residues. The germline V and J ends were trimmed by 5 bases and 1 base, with 11 bases remaining between them. The CDR3 bases are TGTGCCAGCAGTCCGAAACAGCTCCAAGAGACCCAGTACTTC. This gives the protein CASSPKQLQETQYF.

The chain links TRBV28 to TRBJ1-3; 7 bases line up with TRBD1. CDR1 MDHEN and CDR2 SYDVKM come from the germline V gene. The CDR3 sequence is 16 residues long. J gave up 2 bases and V 5 bases, and 9 bases lay outside the gene matches. CDR3 amino acids: CASSLNSQGTGNTIYF. For the CDR3, the DNA is TGTGCCAGCAGTCTCAACTCACAGGGGACTGGAAACACCATATATTTT.

This clone was recorded once. This chain uses TRBV30 with TRBJ2-2, with 7 bases identical to TRBD1. CDR3 length: 14 residues. Germline CDR1 is GTSNPN and CDR2 is SVGIG (reference sequence). The junction had 4 bases not matched to a gene; V was cut back by 4 bases and J by 2 bases. The CDR3 region is CAWMQGVNTGELFF. The CDR3 nucleotides are TGTGCCTGGATGCAGGGGGTAAACACCGGGGAGCTGTTTTTT.

The chain carries TRBV14 and TRBJ2-7; D remains unclear. V was pared by 0 bases and J by 3 bases, with 3 bases between. CDR3 length equals 12 residues. CDR1 is SGHDN and CDR2 is FVKESK in the germline V gene. The CDR3 region has the DNA TGTGCCAGCAGCCAAGATAACTACGAGCAGTACTTC. It is translated as CASSQDNYEQYF.

This clone was counted once. The CDR3 sequence: CASSERGGGPQHF. CDR3 coding DNA: TGTGCCAGCAGCGAAAGGGGTGGGGGACCCCAGCATTTT. The chain employs TRBV6-5 and TRBJ1-5; maybe TRBD1 (5 bases). Germline V gene lookup returns CDR1 MNHEY and CDR2 SVGAGI. The V gene lost 6 bases and the J gene lost 10 bases, with 16 bases spanning the gap. CDR3 length: 13 residues.

The chain has TRBV14 and TRBJ2-3, with 8 bases that match TRBD1. The length of the CDR3 is 15 residues. J gave up 3 bases and V 6 bases, and 8 bases lay outside the gene matches. The V gene's germline CDR1 is SGHDN and CDR2 FVKESK. The CDR3 region is CASSAGQGRTDTQYF. The CDR3 DNA is TGTGCCAGCAGTGCCGGACAGGGAAGAACAGATACGCAGTATTTT.

The gene calls are TRBV11-2 and TRBJ2-3; 11 bases fit TRBD2. The CDR3 sequence is 19 residues long. Germline-derived CDR1 and CDR2 are SGHAT and FQNNGV. After removal of 4 bases from V and 0 bases from J, the junction contained 12 bases not matched to a gene. DNA for the CDR3: TGTGCCAGCAGCTCATCCCTACCAAGACTAGCGGGAAGCACAGATACGCAGTATTTT. It is translated as CASSSSLPRLAGSTDTQYF.

The chain is built from TRBV5-4 and TRBJ2-1, with a weak D call TRBD1 (6 bases). This CDR3 region has 14 residues. CDR1 and CDR2 (germline): SGHNT, YYREEE (reference sequence). V was shortened by 0 bases and J by 5 bases, with 9 bases between the two germline ends. Written as DNA, the CDR3 is TGTGCCAGCAGCTTGGACCAGGGGAACAATGAGCAGTTCTTC. It specifies CASSLDQGNNEQFF.

This clone has a single count. In DNA, the CDR3 is TGTGCCAGCAGCCCCGGGACTACCAGGGATTCTGGCTACACCTTC. It codes for CASSPGTTRDSGYTF. The chain employs TRBV27 and TRBJ1-2; possibly TRBD1 for D (5 bases). V was pared by 6 bases and J by 7 bases, with 21 bases between. CDR3 length: 15 residues. The germline V gene has CDR1 MNHEY and CDR2 SMNVEV (reference sequence).

The chain carries TRBV12-5 and TRBJ2-5, with TRBD2 matching over 11 bases. Looked up from germline, CDR1 is LGHNT and CDR2 is FRNRAP. The CDR3 has 15 amino acids. J was trimmed by 2 bases and V by 4 bases; bases with no gene match: 3. CDR3 DNA sequence: TGTGCTAGTGGTTCGGGACTAGCGGCGCAAGAGACCCAGTACTTC. This codes for CASGSGLAAQETQYF.

The chain uses TRBV5-6 and TRBJ1-2; D may be TRBD1 (5 bases). CDR1 and CDR2 from the germline V gene are SGHDT and YYEEEE. V gave up 4 bases and J gave up 2 bases, with 21 bases separating them. The CDR3 is 17 residues long. The CDR3 DNA reads as TGTGCCAGCAGCGCCCTAGACCGGCAGGGAGAAAACTATGGCTACACCTTC. Protein sequence: CASSALDRQGENYGYTF.

The chain carries TRBV18 and TRBJ1-2, with D possibly matching TRBD1 (5 bases). The CDR3 runs 14 residues. Germline V gene data show CDR1 as KGHSH and CDR2 as LQKENI. V dropped 9 bases and J dropped 0 bases, with 14 bases sitting between them. The CDR3 DNA reads as TGTGCCAGTTCCCCACAGGATTCTAACTATGGCTACACCTTC. Protein product: CASSPQDSNYGYTF.

The J gene is TRBJ1-2, the V gene TRBV4-1; 9 bases line up with TRBD1. The CDR3 totals 14 residues. V trimming: 1 base; J trimming: 7 bases; junction bases outside the gene matches: 4. CDR1 and CDR2 (germline): MGHRA, YSYEKL. For the CDR3, the DNA is TGCGCCAGCAGCCAAGGGGACAGGGTGTTTGGCTACACCTTC. This translates into CASSQGDRVFGYTF.

This rearrangement joins TRBV27 to TRBJ1-6; D may be TRBD1 (5 bases). V was cut by 2 bases and J by 7 bases, with 12 bases left in between. The CDR3 contains 15 residues. In germline, CDR1 is MNHEY, CDR2 SMNVEV (reference sequence). CDR3 region: CASSLTGTRNSPLHF. CDR3 coding DNA: TGTGCCAGCAGTTTAACCGGGACCCGAAATTCACCCCTCCACTTT.

This clone was recorded only once. The chain links TRBV5-1 to TRBJ1-1; D is possibly TRBD1 (6 bases). The V gene's germline CDR1 is SGHRS and CDR2 YFSETQ. V was shortened by 5 bases and J by 0 bases, with 14 bases between the two germline ends. This CDR3 is 15 amino acids long. The CDR3 nucleotides read TGCGCCAGCAGTGTGGGACACCTAATGAACACTGAAGCTTTCTTT. Translating gives CASSVGHLMNTEAFF.

With respect to this clone: This sample also contains other DNA sequences that code for the same CDR3. The V gene is TRBV5-1, the J gene TRBJ1-5, with TRBD1 identical over 11 bases. Trimming removed 4 bases from V and 5 bases from J; junction bases left unmatched: 5. The length of the CDR3 is 15 residues. Germline V lookup: CDR1 SGHRS, CDR2 YFSETQ. CDR3 protein: CASSAGTGGDQPQHF. Here the CDR3 DNA reads TGCGCCAGCAGCGCCGGGACAGGGGGAGATCAGCCCCAGCATTTT. The entire variable domain, with the rest obtained from reference TRBV5-1 and TRBJ1-5, is as follows: KAGVTQTPRYLIKTRGQQVTLSCSPISGHRSVSWYQQTPGQGLQFLFEYFSETQRNKGNFPGRFSGRQFSNSRSEMNVSTLELGDSALYLCASSAGTGGDQPQHFGDGTRLSIL.

This sequence joins TRBV6-5 and TRBJ1-4; a possible D gene is TRBD1 (6 bases). With 5 bases removed from V and 7 bases from J, the gap between germline ends came to 17 bases. In germline, CDR1 is MNHEY, CDR2 SVGAGI. The CDR3 contains 15 residues. CDR3 in amino acids: CASSAAGAGGEKLFF. The CDR3 DNA reads as TGTGCCAGCAGTGCCGCAGGGGCGGGAGGTGAAAAACTGTTTTTT.

The CDR3 here is CASSVEDGIYGYTF. The CDR3 nucleotides read TGTGCCAGCAGCGTAGAGGACGGGATCTATGGCTACACCTTC. The chain couples TRBV9 to TRBJ1-2; D call uncertain. V lost 0 bases to trimming and J lost 4 bases, with 10 bases between them. The germline V gene has CDR1 SGDLS and CDR2 YYNGEE. The CDR3 consists of 14 residues.

The chain carries TRBV10-3 and TRBJ2-2; D is unclear. CDR3 length: 16 residues. V was trimmed by 0 bases and J by 7 bases, leaving 15 bases between them. Germline CDR1 ENHRY, CDR2 SYGVKD. CDR3 protein: CAISESEVGVYGELFF. The DNA of the CDR3 is TGTGCCATCAGTGAGTCTGAAGTTGGGGTGTACGGGGAGCTGTTTTTT.